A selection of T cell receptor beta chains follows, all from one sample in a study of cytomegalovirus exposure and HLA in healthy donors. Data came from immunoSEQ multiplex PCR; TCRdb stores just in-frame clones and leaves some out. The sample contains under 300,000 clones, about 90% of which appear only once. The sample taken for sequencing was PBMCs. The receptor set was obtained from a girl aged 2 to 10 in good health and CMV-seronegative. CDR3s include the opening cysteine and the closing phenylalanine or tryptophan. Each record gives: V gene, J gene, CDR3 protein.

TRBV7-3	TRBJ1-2	CASSLEGTGRGYTF
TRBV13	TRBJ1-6	CASSSMQVRGMDSPLHF
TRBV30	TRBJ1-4	CAWSVRGNEKLFF
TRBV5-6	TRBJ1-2	CASSLGLGQGNNYGYTF
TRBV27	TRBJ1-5	CASSWDGGQPQHF
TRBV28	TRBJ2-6	CASSFRDRDSGANVLTF
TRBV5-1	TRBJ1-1	CASSLIGVQGNTEAFF
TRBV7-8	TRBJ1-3	CASSVTGVGNTIYF
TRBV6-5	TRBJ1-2	CASSYTGTGSNYGYTF
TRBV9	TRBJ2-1	CASSVGQAGGKMDEQFF
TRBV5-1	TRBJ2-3	CASSFSAGVSTDTQYF
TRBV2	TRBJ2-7	CASSFKSVPYEQYF
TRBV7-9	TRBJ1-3	CASSLAMTPSGNTIYF
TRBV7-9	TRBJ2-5	CASSLGLDTPGETQYF
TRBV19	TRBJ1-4	CASSIPRTAKNEKLFF